The 17 T cell receptor beta chains listed next were all sequenced from one sample in a study of blood T cell repertoires in COVID-19. Only in-frame clones appear in the TCRdb table, and some are missing; sequencing was by immunoSEQ multiplex PCR. Of under 300,000 clones in the sample, roughly 80% are singletons; the top ten hold 4% to 6%. Material for sequencing was peripheral blood. These receptors came from a woman of 80 years or more with active or convalescent COVID-19.

This clone was counted a single time. The CDR3 sequence: CATSKEREDQPQHF. The CDR3 DNA reads TGTGCCACCAGCAAAGAACGGGAGGACCAGCCCCAGCATTTT. V is TRBV15 and J is TRBJ1-5, with no clear D. From germline, CDR1 is LNHNV and CDR2 YYDKDF (reference sequence). V was cut by 4 bases and J by 7 bases, with 14 bases left in between. This CDR3 contains 14 residues.

The rearrangement uses TRBV12-5 and TRBJ2-2, with D possibly TRBD1 on 6 matching bases. Germline V CDR1 and CDR2: LGHNT, FRNRAP. The CDR3 spans 14 residues. V shed 6 bases and J shed 3 bases, with 11 bases lying between them. The CDR3 spells CASGPGHDTGELFF. The CDR3 DNA sequence: TGTGCTAGTGGACCGGGACATGACACCGGGGAGCTGTTTTTT.

The chain combines TRBV19 with TRBJ1-5; TRBD1 aligns across 9 bases. The germline V gene has CDR1 LNHDA and CDR2 SQIVND (reference sequence). The CDR3 is made up of 15 amino acids. The V and J ends lost 7 bases and 4 bases, in that order; junction bases with no gene match: 8. Here the CDR3 reads CASNLGGTGNQPQHF. The CDR3 DNA follows: TGTGCCAGTAACCTGGGTGGGACAGGGAATCAGCCCCAGCATTTT.

The chain couples TRBV9 to TRBJ2-6; 9 bases match TRBD2. The CDR3 contains 17 residues. Per germline, CDR1 SGDLS and CDR2 YYNGEE. With V trimmed by 6 bases and J by 4 bases, 11 bases remained unmatched. The CDR3 nucleotides are TGTGCCAGCACCCCAGCGGGAGGATCTTCCGGGGCCAACGTCCTGACTTTC. Protein sequence: CASTPAGGSSGANVLTF. The entire variable domain, with the rest obtained from reference TRBV9 and TRBJ2-6, is as follows: DSGVTQTPKHLITATGQRVTLRCSPRSGDLSVYWYQQSLDQGLQFLIQYYNGEERAKGNILERFSAQQFPDLHSELNLSSLELGDSALYFCASTPAGGSSGANVLTFGAGSRLTVL.

The chain recombines TRBV6-4 with TRBJ1-5, with D perhaps TRBD1 (5 bases). CDR3 length equals 15 residues. The germline gives CDR1 MRHNA, CDR2 SNTAGT. With 2 bases removed from V and 5 bases from J, the gap between germline ends came to 13 bases. CDR3 residues: CASSDLRGIDQPQHF. CDR3 nucleotide sequence: TGTGCCAGCAGTGACCTAAGGGGAATCGATCAGCCCCAGCATTTT.

The chain couples TRBV5-4 to TRBJ1-2; the D is unclear. V gave up 7 bases and J gave up 2 bases, with 9 bases separating them. Germline assignment: CDR1 SGHNT and CDR2 YYREEE (reference sequence). CDR3 length: 12 residues. CDR3 protein: CASAGGNYGYTF. The DNA for the CDR3 is TGTGCCAGCGCTGGCGGAAACTATGGCTACACCTTC.

This clone was counted a few times. This CDR3 is CASSQEQAGLISQYF. CDR3 sequence (DNA): TGCGCCAGCAGCCAAGAGCAGGCAGGGCTAATTTCGCAGTACTTC. V and J are TRBV4-1 and TRBJ2-7; tentatively, D is TRBD1 (5 bases). With 0 bases removed from V and 9 bases from J, the gap between germline ends came to 18 bases. The CDR3 length is 15 residues. Germline CDR1 MGHRA, CDR2 YSYEKL.

V gene TRBV28 combines with J gene TRBJ1-2; no firm D call. With 6 bases removed from V and 3 bases from J, the gap between germline ends came to 17 bases. CDR3 length equals 15 residues. Germline lookup yields CDR1 MDHEN and CDR2 SYDVKM. The CDR3 region is CASSPGGLGYYGYTF. The CDR3 region has the DNA TGTGCCAGCAGCCCGGGCGGACTGGGCTACTATGGCTACACCTTC.

This clone has just one count. This sequence joins TRBV6-6 and TRBJ1-2; D is possibly TRBD1 (6 bases). The CDR3 covers 13 residues. Germline V CDR1 and CDR2: MNHNY, SVGAGI (reference sequence). Trimming removed 0 bases from V and 4 bases from J, with 6 bases in between. This CDR3 reads CASSYSGGYGYTF. CDR3 coding DNA: TGTGCCAGCAGTTACTCAGGGGGCTATGGCTACACCTTC.

In its sample, this clone was seen a few times. V is TRBV28 and J is TRBJ2-5, with D unresolved. This CDR3 is 15 amino acids long. Germline values: CDR1 MDHEN, CDR2 SYDVKM. V was trimmed by 8 bases and J by 5 bases, leaving 21 bases between them. CDR3 loop: CASLPGSRLRETQYF. CDR3 bases: TGTGCCAGCCTCCCGGGTAGCCGCTTGCGGGAGACCCAGTACTTC.

The chain combines TRBV10-1 with TRBJ1-2; D is perhaps TRBD1 (5 bases). V lost 8 bases to trimming and J lost 8 bases, with 24 bases between them. CDR3 length: 15 residues. From germline, CDR1 is WNHNN and CDR2 SYGVQD (reference sequence). CDR3 nucleotide sequence: TGCGCCAGCCCCGGGAGCAGGGCTCAGCTAGTAGGCTACACCTTC. Its protein is CASPGSRAQLVGYTF.

The chain is built from TRBV19 and TRBJ1-4; TRBD1 might be the D (6 bases). The CDR3 sequence is 15 residues long. Germline CDR1 LNHDA, CDR2 SQIVND (reference sequence). With 5 bases removed from V and 0 bases from J, the gap between germline ends came to 10 bases. The CDR3 DNA sequence: TGTGCCAGTAGTCTACAGGGAGCAACTAATGAAAAACTGTTTTTT. Amino acids: CASSLQGATNEKLFF.

The chain has TRBV19 and TRBJ1-5; D gene ambiguous. The germline V gene encodes CDR1 LNHDA and CDR2 SQIVND (reference sequence). CDR3 length: 13 amino acids. The V gene lost 6 bases and the J gene lost 0 bases, with 6 bases spanning the gap. CDR3 sequence reads: CASRENSNQPQHF. CDR3 DNA: TGTGCCAGTAGGGAGAATAGCAATCAGCCCCAGCATTTT.

V is TRBV5-1 and J is TRBJ1-3; weak D call: TRBD1 (6 bases). The germline V and J ends were trimmed by 2 bases and 4 bases, with 10 bases remaining between them. Germline V CDR1 and CDR2: SGHRS, YFSETQ. The CDR3 contains 14 residues. The CDR3 DNA sequence: TGCGCCAGCAGCTTTACAGGGTACGGAAACACCATATATTTT. Protein: CASSFTGYGNTIYF.

The chain recombines TRBV19 with TRBJ1-5; a weak D match, TRBD1 (6 bases). V lost 7 bases, J lost 5 bases, and 27 bases lay in between. The germline CDR1 and CDR2 sequences are LNHDA and SQIVND (reference sequence). The CDR3 is 18 residues long. The CDR3 loop reads CASTHPRSRGMGDQPQHF. The CDR3 nucleotides are TGTGCCAGTACCCACCCTCGATCCAGGGGAATGGGCGATCAGCCCCAGCATTTT.

This clone appeared a few times. The chain carries TRBV9 and TRBJ1-3, with D unresolved. CDR1 and CDR2 from the germline V gene are SGDLS and YYNGEE. The CDR3 totals 15 residues. Trimming removed 2 bases from V and 1 base from J, with 10 bases in between. CDR3 region: CASSVGRKSGNTIYF. CDR3 bases: TGTGCCAGCAGCGTTGGGAGAAAATCTGGAAACACCATATATTTT. The full variable domain, with the rest looked up from reference TRBV9 and TRBJ1-3, is DSGVTQTPKHLITATGQRVTLRCSPRSGDLSVYWYQQSLDQGLQFLIQYYNGEERAKGNILERFSAQQFPDLHSELNLSSLELGDSALYFCASSVGRKSGNTIYFGEGSWLTVV.

V gene TRBV24-1 combines with J gene TRBJ2-7; TRBD1 matches at 12 bases. V shed 4 bases and J 6 bases; nucleotides not matched to a gene: 6. Germline-derived CDR1 and CDR2 are KGHDR and SFDVKD. This CDR3 spans 15 amino acids. The CDR3, as DNA: TGTGCCACCAGTGACCCGGGACAGGGGGCATTCGAGCAGTACTTC. It encodes CATSDPGQGAFEQYF.